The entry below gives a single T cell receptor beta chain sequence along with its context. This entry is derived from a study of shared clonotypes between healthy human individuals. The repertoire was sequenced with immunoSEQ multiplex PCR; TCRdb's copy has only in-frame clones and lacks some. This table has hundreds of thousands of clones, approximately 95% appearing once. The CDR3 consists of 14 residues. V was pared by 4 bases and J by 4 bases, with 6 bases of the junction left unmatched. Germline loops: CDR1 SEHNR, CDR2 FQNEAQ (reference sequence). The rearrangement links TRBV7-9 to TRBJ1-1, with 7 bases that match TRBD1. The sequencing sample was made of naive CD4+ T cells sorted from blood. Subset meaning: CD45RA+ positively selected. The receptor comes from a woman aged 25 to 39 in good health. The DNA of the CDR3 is TGTGCCAGCAGCTCACAGGGGTTTAGCACTGAAGCTTTCTTT. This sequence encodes CASSSQGFSTEAFF.